Below, 7 T cell receptor beta chains from the same sample are listed, as sequenced in a study of naive and memory T cell subsets. The SP2 primer and nested alpha and beta constant region primers amplified ligated cDNA in four rounds. TCRdb re-called the UMI-ligation and nested PCR reads through MiXCR, storing one row per CDR3 protein. This table holds some 30,000 distinct CDR3 sequences, about 6.2% found once. Treatment defined: skin biopsy from PPD injection site in Mantoux-positive individual. An oligonucleotide containing a UMI was ligated to the 3' end of TCR cDNA. Sequencing used skin, obtained from a tuberculin skin test site. All receptors derive from an adult in good health.

This clonotype was found many times. V and J are TRBV6-1 and TRBJ2-1, with D perhaps TRBD1 (5 bases). The CDR3 runs to 14 residues. CDR1 and CDR2 (germline): MNHNS, SASEGT. Trimming left V 6 bases short and J 8 bases short, with 17 bases between. CDR3 sequence reads: CASRGALNRDEQFF. Here the CDR3 DNA reads TGTGCCAGCAGAGGGGCATTAAATAGAGATGAGCAGTTCTTC.

This clonotype has ten or more counts. The chain joins TRBV25-1 to TRBJ2-6; D is undetermined. Germline CDR1 and CDR2: MGHDK and SYGVNS. Trimming took off 2 bases at V and 4 bases at J, with 18 bases between the two ends. This CDR3 has 18 residues. This chain's CDR3 is CASSERASRASGANVLTF. The CDR3 bases are TGTGCCAGCAGTGAACGCGCAAGTAGGGCTTCAGGGGCCAACGTCCTGACTTTC.

In this sample, this clonotype turned up many times. The J gene is TRBJ1-5, the V gene TRBV19; weak D call: TRBD1 (6 bases). Trimming took 6 bases from V and 4 from J, leaving 16 bases between them. Germline lookup yields CDR1 LNHDA and CDR2 SQIVND (reference sequence). The CDR3 is 15 amino acids. CDR3 amino acids: CASRHTGWVNQPQHF. The CDR3 bases are TGTGCCAGTAGGCATACAGGGTGGGTAAATCAGCCCCAGCATTTT.

The J gene is TRBJ2-5, the V gene TRBV7-9; 9 bases fit TRBD1. CDR1 SEHNR and CDR2 FQNEAQ come from the germline V gene (reference sequence). CDR3 size: 14 residues. The trim removed 5 bases at V and 5 bases at J, leaving 6 bases unmatched. The CDR3 region is CASSPTGGPETQYF. The CDR3 coding sequence is TGTGCCAGCAGCCCGACAGGGGGTCCGGAGACCCAGTACTTC.

This chain connects TRBV12-3 or TRBV12-4 to TRBJ1-6; TRBD1 aligns across 7 bases. Losses at the gene ends were 7 bases for V and 10 bases for J; bases not matched to a gene: 10. The CDR3 length is 14 residues. The DNA for the CDR3 is TGTGCCAGCACCCCCAACAGGGGAAAGTCACCCCTCCACTTT. Encoded protein: CASTPNRGKSPLHF.

This sequence joins TRBV10-1 and TRBJ1-1; D is uncertain. The V gene lost 0 bases and the J gene lost 1 base, with 9 bases spanning the gap. There are 15 residues in the CDR3. Per germline, CDR1 WNHNN and CDR2 SYGVQD (reference sequence). In DNA, the CDR3 is TGCGCCAGCAGTGAGTCTAGAGGAGCGAACACTGAAGCTTTCTTT. Amino acids: CASSESRGANTEAFF.

Ten or more counts support this clonotype. The V gene is TRBV7-3, the J gene TRBJ2-5; D uncertain. This CDR3 has 13 amino acids. Germline loops: CDR1 SGHTA, CDR2 FQGTGA. The V and J ends lost 0 bases and 4 bases respectively, with 6 bases between them. Here the CDR3 DNA reads TGTGCCAGCAGCTTAACGGACGGAGAGACCCAGTACTTC. Protein product: CASSLTDGETQYF. Drawing the rest from reference TRBV7-3 and TRBJ2-5, the complete variable domain is GAGVSQTPSNKVTEKGKYVELRCDPISGHTALYWYRQSLGQGPEFLIYFQGTGAADDSGLPNDRFFAVRPEGSVSTLKIQRTERGDSAVYLCASSLTDGETQYFGPGTRLLVL.